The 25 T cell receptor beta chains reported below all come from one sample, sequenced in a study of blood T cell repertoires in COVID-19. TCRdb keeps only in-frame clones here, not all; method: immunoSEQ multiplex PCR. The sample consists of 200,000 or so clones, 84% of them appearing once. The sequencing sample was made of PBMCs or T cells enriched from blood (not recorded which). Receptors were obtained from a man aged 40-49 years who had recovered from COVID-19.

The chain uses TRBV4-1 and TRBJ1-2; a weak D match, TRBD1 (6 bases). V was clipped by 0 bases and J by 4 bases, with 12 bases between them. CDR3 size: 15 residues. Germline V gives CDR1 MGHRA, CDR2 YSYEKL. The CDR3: CASSQDTGYSYGYTF. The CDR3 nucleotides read TGCGCCAGCAGCCAAGATACAGGGTATTCCTATGGCTACACCTTC.

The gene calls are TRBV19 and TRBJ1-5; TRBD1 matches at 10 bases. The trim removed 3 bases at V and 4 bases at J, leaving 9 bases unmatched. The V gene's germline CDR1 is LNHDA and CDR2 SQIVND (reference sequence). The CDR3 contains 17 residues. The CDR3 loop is CASSIGSDRGKNQPQHF. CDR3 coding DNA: TGTGCCAGTAGTATCGGGTCGGACAGGGGGAAAAATCAGCCCCAGCATTTT.

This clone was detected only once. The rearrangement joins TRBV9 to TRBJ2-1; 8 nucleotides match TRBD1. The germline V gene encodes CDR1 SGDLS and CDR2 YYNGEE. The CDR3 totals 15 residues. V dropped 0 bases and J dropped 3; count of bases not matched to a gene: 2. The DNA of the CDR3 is TGTGCCAGCAGCGTAGCCACAGGGGGCTACAATGAGCAGTTCTTC. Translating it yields CASSVATGGYNEQFF.

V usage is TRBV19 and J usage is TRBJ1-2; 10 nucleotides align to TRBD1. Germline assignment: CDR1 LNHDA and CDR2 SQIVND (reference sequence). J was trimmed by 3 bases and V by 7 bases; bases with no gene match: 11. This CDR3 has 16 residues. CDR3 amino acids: CASTAPLGTGDYGYTF. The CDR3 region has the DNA TGTGCCAGTACCGCCCCCCTCGGGACAGGGGACTATGGCTACACCTTC. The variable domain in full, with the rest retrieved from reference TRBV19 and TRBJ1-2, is DGGITQSPKYLFRKEGQNVTLSCEQNLNHDAMYWYRQDPGQGLRLIYYSQIVNDFQKGDIAEGYSVSREKKESFPLTVTSAQKNPTAFYLCASTAPLGTGDYGYTFGSGTRLTVV.

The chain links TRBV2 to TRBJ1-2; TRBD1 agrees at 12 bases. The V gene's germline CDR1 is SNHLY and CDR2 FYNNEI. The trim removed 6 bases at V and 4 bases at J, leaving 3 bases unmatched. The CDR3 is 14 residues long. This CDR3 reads CASRGTGGIYGYTF. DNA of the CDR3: TGTGCCAGCAGGGGGACAGGGGGCATCTATGGCTACACCTTC.

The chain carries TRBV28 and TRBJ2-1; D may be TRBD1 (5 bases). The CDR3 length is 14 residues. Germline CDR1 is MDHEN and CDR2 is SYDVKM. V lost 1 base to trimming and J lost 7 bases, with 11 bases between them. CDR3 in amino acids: CASSLSQGSNEQFF. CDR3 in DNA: TGTGCCAGCAGTTTATCCCAGGGTTCGAATGAGCAGTTCTTC.

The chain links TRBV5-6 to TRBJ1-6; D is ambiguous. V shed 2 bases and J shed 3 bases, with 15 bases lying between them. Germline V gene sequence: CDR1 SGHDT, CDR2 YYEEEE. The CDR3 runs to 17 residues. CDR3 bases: TGTGCCAGCAGCTTCAGAGGACGGGATTACTATAATTCACCCCTCCACTTT. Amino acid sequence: CASSFRGRDYYNSPLHF.

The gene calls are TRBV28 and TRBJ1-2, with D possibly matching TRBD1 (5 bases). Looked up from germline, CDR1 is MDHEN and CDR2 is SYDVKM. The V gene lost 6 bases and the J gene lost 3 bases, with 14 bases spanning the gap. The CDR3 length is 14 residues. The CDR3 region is CASSYQGGDYGYTF. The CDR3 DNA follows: TGTGCCAGCAGCTACCAGGGAGGGGACTATGGCTACACCTTC.

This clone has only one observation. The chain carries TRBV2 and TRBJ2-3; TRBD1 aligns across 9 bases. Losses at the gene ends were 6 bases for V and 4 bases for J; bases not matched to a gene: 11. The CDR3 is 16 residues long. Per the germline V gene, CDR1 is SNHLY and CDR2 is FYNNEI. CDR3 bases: TGTGCCAGCAGCCAAGGGACAGGGAGGTATTCAGATACGCAGTATTTT. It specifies CASSQGTGRYSDTQYF.

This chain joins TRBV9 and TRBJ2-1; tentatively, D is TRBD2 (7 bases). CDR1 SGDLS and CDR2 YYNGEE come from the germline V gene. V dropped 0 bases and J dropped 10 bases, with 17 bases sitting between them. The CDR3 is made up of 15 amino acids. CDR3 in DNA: TGTGCCAGCAGCGTAGGAGGGGGGGCGAGAAAGGAGCAGTTCTTC. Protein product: CASSVGGGARKEQFF.

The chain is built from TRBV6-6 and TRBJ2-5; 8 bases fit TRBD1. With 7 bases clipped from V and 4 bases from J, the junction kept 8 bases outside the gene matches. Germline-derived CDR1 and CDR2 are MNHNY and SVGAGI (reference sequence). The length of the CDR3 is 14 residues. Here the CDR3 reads CASNPPGQAETQYF. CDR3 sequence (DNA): TGTGCCAGCAACCCTCCGGGACAGGCAGAGACCCAGTACTTC.

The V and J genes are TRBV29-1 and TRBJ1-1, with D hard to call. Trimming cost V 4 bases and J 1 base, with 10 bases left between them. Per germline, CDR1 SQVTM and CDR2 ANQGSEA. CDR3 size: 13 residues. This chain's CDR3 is CSVVGQPNTEAFF. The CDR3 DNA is TGCAGCGTTGTGGGCCAGCCGAACACTGAAGCTTTCTTT.

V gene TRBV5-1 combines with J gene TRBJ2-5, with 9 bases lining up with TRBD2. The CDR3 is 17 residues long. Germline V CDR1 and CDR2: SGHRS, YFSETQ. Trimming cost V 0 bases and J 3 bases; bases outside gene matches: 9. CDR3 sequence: CASSLVGLAGIKETQYF. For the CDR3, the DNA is TGCGCCAGCAGCTTGGTGGGCCTAGCGGGGATTAAAGAGACCCAGTACTTC.

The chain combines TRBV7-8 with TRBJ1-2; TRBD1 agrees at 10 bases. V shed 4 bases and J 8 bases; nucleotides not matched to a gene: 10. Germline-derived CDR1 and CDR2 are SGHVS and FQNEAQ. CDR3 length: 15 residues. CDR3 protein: CASSSTRQGASGYTF. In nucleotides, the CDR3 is TGTGCCAGCAGCTCCACACGACAGGGGGCTAGCGGCTACACCTTC. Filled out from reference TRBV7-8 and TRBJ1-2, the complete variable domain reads GAGVSQSPRYKVAKRGQDVALRCDPISGHVSLFWYQQALGQGPEFLTYFQNEAQLDKSGLPSDRFFAERPEGSVSTLKIQRTQQEDSAVYLCASSSTRQGASGYTFGSGTRLTVV.

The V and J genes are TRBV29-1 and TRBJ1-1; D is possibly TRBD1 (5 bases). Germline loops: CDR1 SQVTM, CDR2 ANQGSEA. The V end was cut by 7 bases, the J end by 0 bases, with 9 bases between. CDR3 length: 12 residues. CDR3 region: CSGGTVNTEAFF. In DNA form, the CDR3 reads TGCAGCGGCGGGACGGTGAACACTGAAGCTTTCTTT.

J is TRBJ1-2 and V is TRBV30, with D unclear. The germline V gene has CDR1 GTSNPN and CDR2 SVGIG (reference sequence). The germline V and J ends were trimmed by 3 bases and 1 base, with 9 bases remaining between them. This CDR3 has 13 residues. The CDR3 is CAWRALVNYGYTF. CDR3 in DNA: TGTGCCTGGAGGGCCCTGGTTAACTATGGCTACACCTTC.

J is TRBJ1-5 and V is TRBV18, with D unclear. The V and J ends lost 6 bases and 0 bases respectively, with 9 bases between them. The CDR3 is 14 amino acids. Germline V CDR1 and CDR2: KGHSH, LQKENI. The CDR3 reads CASSRTDSNQPQHF. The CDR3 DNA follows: TGTGCCAGCTCCCGCACAGATAGCAATCAGCCCCAGCATTTT.

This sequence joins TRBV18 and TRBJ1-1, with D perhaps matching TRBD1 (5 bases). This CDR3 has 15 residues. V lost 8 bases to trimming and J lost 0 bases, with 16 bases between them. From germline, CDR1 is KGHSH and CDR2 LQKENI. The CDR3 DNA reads TGTGCCAGCACAGGCATCGCCGGGCTGAACACTGAAGCTTTCTTT. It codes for CASTGIAGLNTEAFF.

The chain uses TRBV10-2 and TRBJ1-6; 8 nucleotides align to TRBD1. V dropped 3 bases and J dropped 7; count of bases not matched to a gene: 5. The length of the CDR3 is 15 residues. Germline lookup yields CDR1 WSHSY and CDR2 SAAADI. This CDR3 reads CASSERTGKNSPLHF. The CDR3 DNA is TGCGCCAGCAGTGAACGGACAGGGAAGAATTCACCCCTCCACTTT.

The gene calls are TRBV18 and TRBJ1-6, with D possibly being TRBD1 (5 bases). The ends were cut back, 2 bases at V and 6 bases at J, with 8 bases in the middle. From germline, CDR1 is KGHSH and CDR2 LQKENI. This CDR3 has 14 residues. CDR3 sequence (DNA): TGTGCCAGCTCACCAAACAGGAGTAATTCACCCCTCCACTTT. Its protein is CASSPNRSNSPLHF.

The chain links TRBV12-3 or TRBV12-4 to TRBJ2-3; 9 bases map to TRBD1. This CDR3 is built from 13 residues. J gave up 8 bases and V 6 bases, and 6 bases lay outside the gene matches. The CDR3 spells CASSLTGGSTQYF. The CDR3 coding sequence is TGTGCCAGCAGCCTCACAGGGGGCAGTACGCAGTATTTT.

In DNA, the CDR3 is TGTGCCAGCAGTGAACGAAGACAGACGAACACCGGGGAGCTGTTTTTT. This codes for CASSERRQTNTGELFF. The genes are TRBV6-1 and TRBJ2-2, with D perhaps TRBD1 (5 bases). The CDR3 sequence is 16 residues long. Germline CDR1 is MNHNS and CDR2 is SASEGT. Trimming stripped 2 bases from V and 0 bases from J, with 10 bases between.

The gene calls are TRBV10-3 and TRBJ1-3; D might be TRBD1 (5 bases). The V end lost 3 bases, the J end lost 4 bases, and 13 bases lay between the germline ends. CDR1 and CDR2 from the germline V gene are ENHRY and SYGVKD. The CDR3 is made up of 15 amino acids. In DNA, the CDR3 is TGTGCCATCAGTGACGGCAGGGTCTTCGGAAACACCATATATTTT. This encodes CAISDGRVFGNTIYF.

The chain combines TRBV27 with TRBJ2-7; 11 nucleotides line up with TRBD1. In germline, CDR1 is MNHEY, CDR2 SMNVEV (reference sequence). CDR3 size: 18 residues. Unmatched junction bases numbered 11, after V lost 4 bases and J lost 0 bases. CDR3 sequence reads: CASSSRPGTGGYSYEQYF. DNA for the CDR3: TGTGCCAGCAGTTCGCGCCCCGGGACAGGGGGTTACTCCTACGAGCAGTACTTC.

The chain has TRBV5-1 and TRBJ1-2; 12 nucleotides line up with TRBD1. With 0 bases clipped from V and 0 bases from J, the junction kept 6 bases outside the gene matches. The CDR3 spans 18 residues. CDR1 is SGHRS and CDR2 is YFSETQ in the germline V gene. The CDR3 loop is CASSLEGQGALANYGYTF. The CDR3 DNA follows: TGCGCCAGCAGCTTGGAGGGACAGGGGGCTTTAGCTAACTATGGCTACACCTTC.